This T cell receptor beta chain was sequenced during a study of T cell changes during pregnancy in multiple sclerosis. By sample fraction, this clone is medium-sized. Some clones are missing from TCRdb's copy, which holds only in-frame ones; the method was immunoSEQ multiplex PCR. The sample has about 31,000 clones, 80% to 90% seen once; the top ten hold approximately 7.9%. V lost 6 bases, J lost 0 bases, and 11 bases lay in between. Looked up from germline, CDR1 is MRHNA and CDR2 is SNTAGT. The CDR3 has 15 residues. The specimen was CD8+ T cells from peripheral blood mononuclear cells, collected before pregnancy. The sequence derives from a female donor with multiple sclerosis, enrolled in a pregnancy study. The rearrangement joins TRBV6-4 to TRBJ2-2; D gene uncertain. CDR3 in amino acids: CASSEAATNTGELFF. The CDR3 bases are TGTGCCAGCAGCGAAGCTGCGACGAACACCGGGGAGCTGTTTTTT.